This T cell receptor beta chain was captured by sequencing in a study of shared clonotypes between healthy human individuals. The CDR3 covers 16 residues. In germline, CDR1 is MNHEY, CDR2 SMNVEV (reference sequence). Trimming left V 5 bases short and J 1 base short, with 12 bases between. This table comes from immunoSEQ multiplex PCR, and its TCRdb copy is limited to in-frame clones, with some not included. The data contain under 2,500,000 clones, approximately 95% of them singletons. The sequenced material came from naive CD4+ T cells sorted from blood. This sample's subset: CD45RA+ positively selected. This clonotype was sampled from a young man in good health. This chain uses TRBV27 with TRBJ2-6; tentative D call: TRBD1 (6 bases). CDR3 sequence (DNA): TGTGCCAGCAGTCTTTGGGGGACATCTGGGGCCAACGTCCTGACTTTC. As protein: CASSLWGTSGANVLTF.